Below, 2 T cell receptor beta chains from the same sample are listed, as sequenced in a study of T cell responses to AZD1222 COVID-19 vaccine. Sequencing used immunoSEQ multiplex PCR; TCRdb keeps in-frame clones, though not all of them. The sample includes tens of thousands of clones, roughly 85% of them seen just once. The specimen was peripheral blood, collected on day 0 of AZD1222 vaccination. These receptors came from an adult in good health.

V usage is TRBV9 and J usage is TRBJ2-5; 8 nucleotides line up with TRBD1. The CDR3 is 14 residues long. CDR1 is SGDLS and CDR2 is YYNGEE in the germline V gene. V dropped 3 bases and J dropped 6; count of bases not matched to a gene: 7. CDR3 DNA: TGTGCCAGCAGCGCTGCAGGGGGCTTGAAGACCCAGTACTTC. Its translation is CASSAAGGLKTQYF.

The rearrangement links TRBV6-5 to TRBJ1-4; D not resolved. The germline gives CDR1 MNHEY, CDR2 SVGAGI. The CDR3 contains 15 residues. Trimming took 6 bases from V and 3 from J, leaving 14 bases between them. CDR3 loop: CASRPPWKANEKLFF. CDR3 in DNA: TGTGCCAGCAGGCCTCCTTGGAAGGCTAATGAAAAACTGTTTTTT.